This T cell receptor (beta chain) comes out of a study of blood T cell repertoires in COVID-19. Across the study: Sample material is recorded as cDNA or gDNA derived from T cells, B-cell-depleted T cells, or PBMCs.

The CDR3 is 14 amino acids. Germline loops: CDR1 SGDLS, CDR2 YYNGEE. V dropped 4 bases and J dropped 8; count of bases not matched to a gene: 11. Original analysis: Amplifying reference gene primers gave estimates of nucleated cell counts. The assay was immunoSEQ multiplex PCR, and TCRdb's table has in-frame clones only and misses some. V and J calls and clone size are given by that table; D and trimming were obtained from the DNA. This table holds roughly 48,000 clones, approximately 82% found once. The source is a human donor in a cohort sampled during active COVID-19. Sequenced: peripheral blood. The rearrangement joins TRBV9 to TRBJ1-2; 7 positions agree with TRBD1. This CDR3 is CASSPTGEGRGYTF. CDR3 DNA sequence: TGTGCCAGCAGCCCTACAGGGGAAGGAAGGGGCTACACCTTC.